This T cell receptor (beta chain) was profiled in a study of Graves' ophthalmopathy and Graves' hyperthyroidism. Study overall: Peripheral blood samples were taken at initial diagnosis, before any treatment. Points from the study as a whole: The majority of expanded thyroid clonotypes above 0.001 frequency also occurred in blood.

RNA transcripts served as template for amplifying TCR beta CDR3 sequences. The workflow started with a first-round RT-PCR run with HTBI primers and then moved on to a second-round multiplex PCR. TCRdb reprocessed the multiplex PCR reads with MiXCR, giving one entry per CDR3 protein. The data contain a few hundred thousand distinct CDR3 sequences, about a sixth of them singletons. This clonotype appeared many times. Its cognate antigen is unknown. Per the germline V gene, CDR1 is GTSNPN and CDR2 is SVGIG (reference sequence). This CDR3 is 14 amino acids long. With 4 bases removed from V and 4 bases from J, the gap between germline ends came to 14 bases.

The sequencing input was peripheral blood. The V and J genes are TRBV30 and TRBJ1-5; a weak D match, TRBD1 (6 bases). The clonotype originates from an adult woman with stable Graves' hyperthyroidism. CDR3 region: CAWKPMGHNQPQHF. The CDR3 nucleotides read TGTGCCTGGAAACCCATGGGACATAATCAGCCCCAGCATTTT.